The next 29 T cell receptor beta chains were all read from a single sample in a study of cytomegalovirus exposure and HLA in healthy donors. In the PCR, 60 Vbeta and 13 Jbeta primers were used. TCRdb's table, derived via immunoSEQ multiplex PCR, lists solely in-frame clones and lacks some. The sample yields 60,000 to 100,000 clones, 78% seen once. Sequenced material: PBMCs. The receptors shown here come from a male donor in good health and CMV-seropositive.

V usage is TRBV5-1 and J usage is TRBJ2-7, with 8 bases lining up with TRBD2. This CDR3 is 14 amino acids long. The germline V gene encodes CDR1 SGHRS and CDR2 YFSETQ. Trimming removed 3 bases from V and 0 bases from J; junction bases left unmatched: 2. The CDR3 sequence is CASSWGTSSYEQYF. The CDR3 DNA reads TGCGCCAGCAGCTGGGGGACTAGCTCCTACGAGCAGTACTTC. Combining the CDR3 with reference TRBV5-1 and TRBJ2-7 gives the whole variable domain KAGVTQTPRYLIKTRGQQVTLSCSPISGHRSVSWYQQTPGQGLQFLFEYFSETQRNKGNFPGRFSGRQFSNSRSEMNVSTLELGDSALYLCASSWGTSSYEQYFGPGTRLTVT.

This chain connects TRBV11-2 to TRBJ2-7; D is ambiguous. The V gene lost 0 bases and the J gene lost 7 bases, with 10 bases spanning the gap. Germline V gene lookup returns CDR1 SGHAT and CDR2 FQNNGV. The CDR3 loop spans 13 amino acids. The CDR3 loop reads CASSLDRFREQYF. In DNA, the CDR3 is TGTGCCAGCAGCTTAGATCGGTTCCGGGAGCAGTACTTC.

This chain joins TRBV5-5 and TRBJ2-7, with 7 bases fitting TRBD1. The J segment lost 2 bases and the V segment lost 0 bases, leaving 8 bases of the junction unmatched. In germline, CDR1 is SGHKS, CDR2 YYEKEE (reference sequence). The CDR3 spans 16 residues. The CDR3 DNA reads TGTGCCAGCAGCTTGGCCAGCTACAGGGGCGCCTACGAGCAGTACTTC. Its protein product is CASSLASYRGAYEQYF. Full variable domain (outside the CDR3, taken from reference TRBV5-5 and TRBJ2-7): DAGVTQSPTHLIKTRGQQVTLRCSPISGHKSVSWYQQVLGQGPQFIFQYYEKEERGRGNFPDRFSARQFPNYSSELNVNALLLGDSALYLCASSLASYRGAYEQYFGPGTRLTVT.

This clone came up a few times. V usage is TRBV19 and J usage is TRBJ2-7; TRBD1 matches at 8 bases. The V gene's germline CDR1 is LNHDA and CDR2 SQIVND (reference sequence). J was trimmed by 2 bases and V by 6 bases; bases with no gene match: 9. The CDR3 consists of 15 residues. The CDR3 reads CASRDEGQAAYEQYF. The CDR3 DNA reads TGTGCCAGTAGGGATGAGGGACAGGCAGCCTACGAGCAGTACTTC.

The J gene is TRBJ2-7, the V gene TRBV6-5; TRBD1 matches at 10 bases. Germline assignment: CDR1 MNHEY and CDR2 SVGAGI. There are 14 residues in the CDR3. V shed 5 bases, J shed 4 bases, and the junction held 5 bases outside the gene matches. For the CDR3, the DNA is TGTGCCAGCAGTGAGACAGGGGGCCGGTACGAGCAGTACTTC. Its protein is CASSETGGRYEQYF.

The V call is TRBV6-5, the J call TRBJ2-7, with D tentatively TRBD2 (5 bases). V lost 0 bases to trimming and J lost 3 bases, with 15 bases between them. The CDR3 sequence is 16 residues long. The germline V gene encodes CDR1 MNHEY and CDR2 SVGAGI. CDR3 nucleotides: TGTGCCAGCAGTTACTCCATTCCAAGAAGCGGCTACGAGCAGTACTTC. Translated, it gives CASSYSIPRSGYEQYF.

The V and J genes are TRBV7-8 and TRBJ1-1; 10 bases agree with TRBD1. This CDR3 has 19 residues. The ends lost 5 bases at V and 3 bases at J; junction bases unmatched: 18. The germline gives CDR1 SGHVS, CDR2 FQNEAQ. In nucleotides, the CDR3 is TGTGCCAGCAGCGAAACCGGGACAGGGGCGCGATTTGTACACACTGAAGCTTTCTTT. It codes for CASSETGTGARFVHTEAFF.

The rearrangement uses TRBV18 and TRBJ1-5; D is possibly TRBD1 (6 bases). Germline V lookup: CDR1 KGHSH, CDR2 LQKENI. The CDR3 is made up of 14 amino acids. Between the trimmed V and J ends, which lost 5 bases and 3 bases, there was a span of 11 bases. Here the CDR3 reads CASSSGTLNQPQHF. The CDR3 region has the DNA TGTGCCAGCTCATCCGGGACACTCAATCAGCCCCAGCATTTT.

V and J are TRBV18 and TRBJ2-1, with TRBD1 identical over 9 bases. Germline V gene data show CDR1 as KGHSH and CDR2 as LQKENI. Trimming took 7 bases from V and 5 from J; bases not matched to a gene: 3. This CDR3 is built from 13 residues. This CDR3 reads CASCRQGDNEQFF. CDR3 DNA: TGTGCCAGCTGCCGACAGGGGGACAATGAGCAGTTCTTC.

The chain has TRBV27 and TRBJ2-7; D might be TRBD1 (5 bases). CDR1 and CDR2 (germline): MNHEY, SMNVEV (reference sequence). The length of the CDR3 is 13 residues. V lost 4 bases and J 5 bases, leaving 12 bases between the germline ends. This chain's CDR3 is CASSYRTSHEQYF. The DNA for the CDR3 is TGTGCCAGCAGTTACCGGACATCCCACGAGCAGTACTTC.

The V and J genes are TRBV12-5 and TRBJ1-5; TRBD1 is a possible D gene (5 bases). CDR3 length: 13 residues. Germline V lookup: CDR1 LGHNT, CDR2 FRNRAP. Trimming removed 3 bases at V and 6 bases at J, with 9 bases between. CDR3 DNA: TGTGCTAGTGGTTTTGGGGGGGGTCAGCCCCAGCATTTT. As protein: CASGFGGGQPQHF.

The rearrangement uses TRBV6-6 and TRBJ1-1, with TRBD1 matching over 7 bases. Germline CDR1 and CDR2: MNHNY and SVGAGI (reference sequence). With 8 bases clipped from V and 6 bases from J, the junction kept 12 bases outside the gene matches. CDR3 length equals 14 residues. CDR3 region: CASGETGVVSEAFF. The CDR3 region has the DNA TGTGCCAGCGGCGAAACAGGGGTAGTGTCTGAAGCTTTCTTT.

CDR3 coding DNA: TGCGCCAGCACCCGAGGGGGCCGCACAGATACGCAGTATTTT. Amino acid sequence: CASTRGGRTDTQYF. The rearrangement uses TRBV4-1 and TRBJ2-3; TRBD1 matches 7 bases. Germline CDR1 is MGHRA and CDR2 is YSYEKL. The length of the CDR3 is 14 residues. The V gene end was trimmed by 7 bases and the J gene end by 1 base; junction bases not matched to a gene: 5.

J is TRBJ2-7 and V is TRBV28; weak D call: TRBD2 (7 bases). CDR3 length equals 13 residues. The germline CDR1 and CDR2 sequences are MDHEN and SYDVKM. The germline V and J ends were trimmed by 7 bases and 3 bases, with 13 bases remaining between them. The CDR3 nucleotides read TGTGCCAGCACCGGGGGCGGGGGCTACGAGCAGTACTTC. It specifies CASTGGGGYEQYF.

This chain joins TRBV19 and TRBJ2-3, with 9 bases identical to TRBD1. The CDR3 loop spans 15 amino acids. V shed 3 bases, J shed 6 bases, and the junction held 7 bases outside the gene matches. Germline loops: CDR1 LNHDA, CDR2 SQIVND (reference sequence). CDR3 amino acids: CASSITTGGVDTQYF. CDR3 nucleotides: TGTGCCAGTAGTATTACCACAGGGGGCGTGGATACGCAGTATTTT.

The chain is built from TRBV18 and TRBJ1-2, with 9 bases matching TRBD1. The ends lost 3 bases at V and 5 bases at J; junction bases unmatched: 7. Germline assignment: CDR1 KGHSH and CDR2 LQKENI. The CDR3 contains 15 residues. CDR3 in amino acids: CASSPGQGGRYGYTF. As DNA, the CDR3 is TGTGCCAGCTCACCGGGACAGGGTGGTCGTTATGGCTACACCTTC.

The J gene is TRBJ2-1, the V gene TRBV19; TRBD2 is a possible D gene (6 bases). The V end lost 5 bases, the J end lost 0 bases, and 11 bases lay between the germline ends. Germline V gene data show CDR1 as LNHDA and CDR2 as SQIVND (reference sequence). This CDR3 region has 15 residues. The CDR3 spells CASSPDGSSYNEQFF. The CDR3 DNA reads TGTGCCAGTAGTCCGGACGGGAGCTCCTACAATGAGCAGTTCTTC. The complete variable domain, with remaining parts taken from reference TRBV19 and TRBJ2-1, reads DGGITQSPKYLFRKEGQNVTLSCEQNLNHDAMYWYRQDPGQGLRLIYYSQIVNDFQKGDIAEGYSVSREKKESFPLTVTSAQKNPTAFYLCASSPDGSSYNEQFFGPGTRLTVL.

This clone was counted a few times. DNA of the CDR3: TGTGCCAGCCTCCGCGCGGGGCCTGAAGCTTTCTTT. Protein sequence: CASLRAGPEAFF. The chain recombines TRBV6-5 with TRBJ1-1, with a weak D call TRBD1 (5 bases). The CDR3 spans 12 residues. V shed 8 bases and J shed 6 bases, with 13 bases lying between them. From germline, CDR1 is MNHEY and CDR2 SVGAGI.

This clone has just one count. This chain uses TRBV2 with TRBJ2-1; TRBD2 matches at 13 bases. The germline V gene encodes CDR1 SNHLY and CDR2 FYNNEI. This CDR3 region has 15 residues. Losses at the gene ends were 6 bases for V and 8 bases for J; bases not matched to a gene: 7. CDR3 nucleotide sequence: TGTGCCAGCAGCCCCGGGACTAGCGGGGTCGATGAGCAGTTCTTC. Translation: CASSPGTSGVDEQFF.

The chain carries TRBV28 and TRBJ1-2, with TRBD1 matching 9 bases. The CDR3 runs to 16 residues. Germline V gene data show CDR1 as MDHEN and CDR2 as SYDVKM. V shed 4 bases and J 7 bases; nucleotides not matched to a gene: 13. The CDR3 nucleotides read TGTGCCAGCAGTTCCAGCTCAAACAGGGGGCTAAGTGGCTACACCTTC. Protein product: CASSSSSNRGLSGYTF.

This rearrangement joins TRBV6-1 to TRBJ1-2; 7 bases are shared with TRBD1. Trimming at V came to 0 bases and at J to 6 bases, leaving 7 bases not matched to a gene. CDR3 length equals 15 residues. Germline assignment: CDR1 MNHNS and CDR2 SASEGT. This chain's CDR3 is CASSEAGTAYNGYTF. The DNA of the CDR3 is TGTGCCAGCAGTGAAGCGGGGACAGCATATAATGGCTACACCTTC.

This chain's CDR3 is CASSLVLDNYEQYF. The CDR3 nucleotides are TGTGCCAGCAGCTTAGTACTGGACAACTACGAGCAGTACTTC. The chain couples TRBV7-9 to TRBJ2-7; D perhaps matches TRBD1 (5 bases). This CDR3 comprises 14 residues. The germline V gene has CDR1 SEHNR and CDR2 FQNEAQ (reference sequence). Trimming cost V 1 base and J 3 bases, with 10 bases left between them. Full variable domain (remainder filled in from reference TRBV7-9 and TRBJ2-7): DTGVSQNPRHKITKRGQNVTFRCDPISEHNRLYWYRQTLGQGPEFLTYFQNEAQLEKSRLLSDRFSAERPKGSFSTLEIQRTEQGDSAMYLCASSLVLDNYEQYFGPGTRLTVT.

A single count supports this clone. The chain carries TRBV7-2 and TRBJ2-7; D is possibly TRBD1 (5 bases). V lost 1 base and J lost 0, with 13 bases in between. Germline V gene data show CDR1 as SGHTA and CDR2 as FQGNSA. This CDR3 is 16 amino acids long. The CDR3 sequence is CASSLVTGTFSYEQYF. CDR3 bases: TGTGCCAGCAGCTTAGTCACAGGTACTTTCTCCTACGAGCAGTACTTC. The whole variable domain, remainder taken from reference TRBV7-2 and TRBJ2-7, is GAGVSQSPSNKVTEKGKDVELRCDPISGHTALYWYRQSLGQGLEFLIYFQGNSAPDKSGLPSDRFSAERTGGSVSTLTIQRTQQEDSAVYLCASSLVTGTFSYEQYFGPGTRLTVT.

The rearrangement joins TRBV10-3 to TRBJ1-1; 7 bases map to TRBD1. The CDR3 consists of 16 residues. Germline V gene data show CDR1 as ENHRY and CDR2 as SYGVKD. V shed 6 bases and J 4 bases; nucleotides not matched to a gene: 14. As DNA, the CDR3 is TGTGCCATCAGCCAGGGACAGAATTATGAAATCACTGAAGCTTTCTTT. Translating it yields CAISQGQNYEITEAFF.

The CDR3 nucleotides are TGTGCCAGCAGTTTATTTGAGGGACAGGGGTGTGGCTACACCTTC. Translation: CASSLFEGQGCGYTF. The V call is TRBV28, the J call TRBJ1-2; TRBD1 matches at 10 bases. The CDR3 sequence is 15 residues long. From germline, CDR1 is MDHEN and CDR2 SYDVKM. Losses at the gene ends were 1 base for V and 7 bases for J; bases not matched to a gene: 6.

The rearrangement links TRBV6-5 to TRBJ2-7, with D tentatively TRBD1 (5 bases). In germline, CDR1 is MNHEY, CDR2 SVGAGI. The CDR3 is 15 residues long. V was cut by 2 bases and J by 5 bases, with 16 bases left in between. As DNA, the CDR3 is TGTGCCAGCAGTTACACTATGGCAGGGTCGGACGAGCAGTACTTC. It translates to CASSYTMAGSDEQYF.

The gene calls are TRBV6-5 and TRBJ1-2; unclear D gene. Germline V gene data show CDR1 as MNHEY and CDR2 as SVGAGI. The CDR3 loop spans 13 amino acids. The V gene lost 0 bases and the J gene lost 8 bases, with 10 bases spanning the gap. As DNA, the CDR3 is TGTGCCAGCAGTTACTCCACTTCTATCGGCTACACCTTC. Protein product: CASSYSTSIGYTF.

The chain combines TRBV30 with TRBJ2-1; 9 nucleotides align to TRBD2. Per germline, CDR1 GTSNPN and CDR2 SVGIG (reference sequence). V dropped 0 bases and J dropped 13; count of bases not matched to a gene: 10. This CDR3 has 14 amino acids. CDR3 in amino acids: CAWSVLALAGPQFF. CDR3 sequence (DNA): TGTGCCTGGAGTGTACTGGCACTAGCGGGCCCACAGTTCTTC.

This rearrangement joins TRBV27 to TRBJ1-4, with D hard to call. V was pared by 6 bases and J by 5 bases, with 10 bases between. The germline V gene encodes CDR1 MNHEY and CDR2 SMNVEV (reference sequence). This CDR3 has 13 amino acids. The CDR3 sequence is CASRTGVNEKLFF. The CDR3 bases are TGTGCCAGCAGAACCGGGGTAAATGAAAAACTGTTTTTT.